This T cell receptor (beta chain) was captured by sequencing in a study of Ad26.COV2.S vaccination and SARS-CoV-2 variants. Study-wide background: Participants got Ad26.COV2.S intramuscularly, once or twice 56 days apart.

Sequencing used immunoSEQ multiplex PCR; TCRdb keeps in-frame clones, though not all of them. The sample shows about 680,000 clones, 70% to 90% of them seen only once. Germline loops: CDR1 MNHEY, CDR2 SVGAGI. CDR3 length: 14 residues. Treatment reported: some 20 received Ad26.COV2.S at low or high dose, single or two shots; 5 received placebo; per-sample allocation not given. Day 63 after the first vaccine or placebo injection was the time point for sampling. As regards this clone: At one end the junction does not follow the germline gene, possibly because of a read error.

The sequence was collected from a person between 18 and 65 years old who received the Ad26.COV2.S COVID-19 vaccine or a placebo. This rearrangement joins TRBV6-5 to TRBJ2-1; D uncertain. Sequencing was performed on peripheral blood, taken in a trial of Ad26.COV2.S vaccine versus placebo. CDR3 amino acids: CASSDSSSYNEQFF. The CDR3 DNA follows: TGTGCCAGCAGTGACTCGAGCTCCTACAATGAGCAGTTCTTC.